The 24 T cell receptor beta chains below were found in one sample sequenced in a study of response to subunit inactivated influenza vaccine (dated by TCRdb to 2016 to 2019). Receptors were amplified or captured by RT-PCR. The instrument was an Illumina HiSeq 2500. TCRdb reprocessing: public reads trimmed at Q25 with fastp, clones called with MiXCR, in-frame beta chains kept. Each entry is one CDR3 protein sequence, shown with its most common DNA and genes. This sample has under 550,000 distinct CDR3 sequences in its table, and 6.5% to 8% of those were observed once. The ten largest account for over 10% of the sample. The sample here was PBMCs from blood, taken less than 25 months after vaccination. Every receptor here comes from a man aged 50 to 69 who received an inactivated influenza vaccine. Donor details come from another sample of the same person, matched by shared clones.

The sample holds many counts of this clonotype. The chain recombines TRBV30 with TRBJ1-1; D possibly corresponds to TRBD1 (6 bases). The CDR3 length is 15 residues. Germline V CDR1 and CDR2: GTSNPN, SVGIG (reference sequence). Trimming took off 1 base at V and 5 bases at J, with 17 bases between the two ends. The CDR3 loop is CAWSGGTGRGTEAFF. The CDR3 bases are TGTGCCTGGAGTGGGGGAACAGGGAGGGGGACTGAAGCTTTCTTT.

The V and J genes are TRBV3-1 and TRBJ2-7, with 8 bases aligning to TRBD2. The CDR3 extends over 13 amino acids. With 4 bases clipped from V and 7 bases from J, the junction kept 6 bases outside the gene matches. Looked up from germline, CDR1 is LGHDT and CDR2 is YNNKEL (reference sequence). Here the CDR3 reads CASSPGGLWEQYF. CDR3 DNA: TGTGCCAGCAGCCCGGGGGGGCTCTGGGAGCAGTACTTC.

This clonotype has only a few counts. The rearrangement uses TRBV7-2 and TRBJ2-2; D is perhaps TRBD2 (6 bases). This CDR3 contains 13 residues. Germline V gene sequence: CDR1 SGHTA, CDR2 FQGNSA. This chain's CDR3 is CGWGTPNTGELFF. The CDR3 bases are TGTGGGTGGGGGACTCCTAACACCGGGGAGCTGTTTTTT.

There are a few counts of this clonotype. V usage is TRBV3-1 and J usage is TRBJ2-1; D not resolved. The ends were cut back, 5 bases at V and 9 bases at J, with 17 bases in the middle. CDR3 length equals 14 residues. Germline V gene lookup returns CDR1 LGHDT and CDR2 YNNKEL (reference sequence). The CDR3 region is CASSVDGFPGEQFF. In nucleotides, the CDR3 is TGTGCCAGCAGCGTCGACGGCTTCCCAGGTGAGCAGTTCTTC.

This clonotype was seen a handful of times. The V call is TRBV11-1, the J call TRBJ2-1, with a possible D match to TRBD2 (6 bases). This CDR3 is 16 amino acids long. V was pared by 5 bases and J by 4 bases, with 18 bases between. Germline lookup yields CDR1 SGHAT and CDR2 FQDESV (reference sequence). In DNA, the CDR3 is TGTGCCAGCAGCCCCCAGACCGGGACTTCATACAATGAGCAGTTCTTC. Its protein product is CASSPQTGTSYNEQFF.

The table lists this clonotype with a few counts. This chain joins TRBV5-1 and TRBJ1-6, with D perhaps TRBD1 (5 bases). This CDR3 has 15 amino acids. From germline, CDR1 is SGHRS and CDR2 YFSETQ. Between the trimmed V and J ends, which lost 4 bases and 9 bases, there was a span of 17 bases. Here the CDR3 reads CASSLGAGLASPLHF. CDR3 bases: TGCGCCAGCAGCCTTGGGGCAGGCCTGGCTTCACCCCTCCACTTT. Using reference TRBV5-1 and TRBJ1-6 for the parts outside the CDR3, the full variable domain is KAGVTQTPRYLIKTRGQQVTLSCSPISGHRSVSWYQQTPGQGLQFLFEYFSETQRNKGNFPGRFSGRQFSNSRSEMNVSTLELGDSALYLCASSLGAGLASPLHFGNGTRLTVT.

The CDR3 region is CSVPGTSVYEQYF. The CDR3 DNA reads TGCAGCGTTCCCGGGACTAGCGTCTACGAGCAGTACTTC. This chain uses TRBV29-1 with TRBJ2-7; 10 nucleotides agree with TRBD2. The CDR3 has 13 residues. With V trimmed by 5 bases and J by 3 bases, 4 bases remained unmatched. The V gene's germline CDR1 is SQVTM and CDR2 ANQGSEA.

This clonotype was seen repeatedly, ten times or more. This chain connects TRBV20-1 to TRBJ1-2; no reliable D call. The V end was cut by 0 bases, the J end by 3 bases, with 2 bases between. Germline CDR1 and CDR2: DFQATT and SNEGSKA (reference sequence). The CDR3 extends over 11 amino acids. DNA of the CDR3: TGCAGTGCTAGAGATGACTATGGCTACACCTTC. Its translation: CSARDDYGYTF.

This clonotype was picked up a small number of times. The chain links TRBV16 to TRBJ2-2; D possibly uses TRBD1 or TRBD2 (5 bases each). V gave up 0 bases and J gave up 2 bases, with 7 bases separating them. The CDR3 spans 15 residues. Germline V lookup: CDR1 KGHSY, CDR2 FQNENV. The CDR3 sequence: CASSQSGANTGELFF. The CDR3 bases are TGTGCCAGCAGCCAATCCGGGGCAAACACCGGGGAGCTGTTTTTT.

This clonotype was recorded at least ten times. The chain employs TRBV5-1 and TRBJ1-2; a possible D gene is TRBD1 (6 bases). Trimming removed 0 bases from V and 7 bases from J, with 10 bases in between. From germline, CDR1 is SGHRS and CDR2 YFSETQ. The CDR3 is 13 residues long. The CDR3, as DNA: TGCGCCAGCAGCTTGGGACAGGCGTCTGGCTACACCTTC. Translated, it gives CASSLGQASGYTF.

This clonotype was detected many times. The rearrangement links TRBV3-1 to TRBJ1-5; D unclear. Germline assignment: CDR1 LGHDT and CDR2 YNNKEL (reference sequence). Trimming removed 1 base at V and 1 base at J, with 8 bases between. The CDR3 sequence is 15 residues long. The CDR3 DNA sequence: TGTGCCAGCAGCCAAGGATTTGGGAGCAATCAGCCCCAGCATTTT. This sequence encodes CASSQGFGSNQPQHF.

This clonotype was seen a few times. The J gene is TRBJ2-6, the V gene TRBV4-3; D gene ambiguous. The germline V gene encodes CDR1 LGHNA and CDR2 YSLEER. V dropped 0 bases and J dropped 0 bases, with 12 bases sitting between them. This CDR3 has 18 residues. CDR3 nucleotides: TGCGCCAGCAGCCAAGACTGGACGGCCAGCTCTGGGGCCAACGTCCTGACTTTC. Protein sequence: CASSQDWTASSGANVLTF.

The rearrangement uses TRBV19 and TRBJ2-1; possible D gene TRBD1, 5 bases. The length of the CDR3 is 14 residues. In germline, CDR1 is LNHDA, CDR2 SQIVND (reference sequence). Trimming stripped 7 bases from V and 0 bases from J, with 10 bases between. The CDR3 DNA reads TGTGCCAGTAAGGGGTCTCGCTCCTACAATGAGCAGTTCTTC. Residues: CASKGSRSYNEQFF.

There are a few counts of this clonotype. The DNA of the CDR3 is TGTGCCAGCAGCCCGATGAAGCGGGAGAGGCACAATGAGCAGTTCTTC. Translated, it gives CASSPMKRERHNEQFF. This chain uses TRBV7-9 with TRBJ2-1; TRBD2 agrees at 8 bases. Germline CDR1 and CDR2: SEHNR and FQNEAQ (reference sequence). The CDR3 is 16 residues long. Trimming took 5 bases from V and 5 from J; bases not matched to a gene: 11.

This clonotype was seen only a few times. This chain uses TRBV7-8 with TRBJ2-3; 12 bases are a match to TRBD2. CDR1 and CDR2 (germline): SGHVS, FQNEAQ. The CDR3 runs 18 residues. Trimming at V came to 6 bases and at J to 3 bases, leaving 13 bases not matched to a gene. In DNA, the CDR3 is TGTGCCAGCAGTTGGGACGTTAAGACTAGCGGGAGAACAGATACGCAGTATTTT. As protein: CASSWDVKTSGRTDTQYF. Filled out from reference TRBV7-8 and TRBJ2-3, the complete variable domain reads GAGVSQSPRYKVAKRGQDVALRCDPISGHVSLFWYQQALGQGPEFLTYFQNEAQLDKSGLPSDRFFAERPEGSVSTLKIQRTQQEDSAVYLCASSWDVKTSGRTDTQYFGPGTRLTVL.

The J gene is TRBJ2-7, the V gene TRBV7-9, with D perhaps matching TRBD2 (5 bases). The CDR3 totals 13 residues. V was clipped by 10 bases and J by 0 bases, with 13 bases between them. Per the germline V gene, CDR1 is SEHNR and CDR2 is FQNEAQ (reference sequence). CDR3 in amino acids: CAIGPGVSYEQYF. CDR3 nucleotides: TGTGCCATCGGCCCCGGGGTCTCCTACGAGCAGTACTTC.

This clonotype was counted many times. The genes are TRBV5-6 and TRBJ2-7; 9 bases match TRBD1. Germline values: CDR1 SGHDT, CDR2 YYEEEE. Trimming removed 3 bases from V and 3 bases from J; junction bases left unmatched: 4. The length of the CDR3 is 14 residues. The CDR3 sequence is CASSSGTGIYEQYF. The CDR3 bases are TGTGCCAGCAGCTCCGGGACAGGGATCTACGAGCAGTACTTC.

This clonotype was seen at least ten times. The CDR3 region has the DNA TGTGCCAGCAGTGTTACAGGTTACTCCTACGAGCAGTACTTC. It codes for CASSVTGYSYEQYF. This chain links TRBV25-1 with TRBJ2-7, with D perhaps TRBD1 (5 bases). Between the trimmed V and J ends, which lost 4 bases and 0 bases, there was a span of 10 bases. CDR1 MGHDK and CDR2 SYGVNS come from the germline V gene. The CDR3 covers 14 residues.

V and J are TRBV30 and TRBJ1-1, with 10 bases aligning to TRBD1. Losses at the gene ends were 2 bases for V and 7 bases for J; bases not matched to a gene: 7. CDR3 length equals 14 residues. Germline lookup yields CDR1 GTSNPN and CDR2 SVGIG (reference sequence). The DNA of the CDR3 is TGTGCCTGGAGTACGGGACAGGGGCAGGGTGAAGCTTTCTTT. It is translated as CAWSTGQGQGEAFF.

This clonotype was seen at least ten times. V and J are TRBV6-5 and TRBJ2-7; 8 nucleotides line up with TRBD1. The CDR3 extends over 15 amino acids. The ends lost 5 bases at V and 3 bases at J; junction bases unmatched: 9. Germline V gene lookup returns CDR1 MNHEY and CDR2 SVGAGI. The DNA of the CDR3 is TGTGCCAGCAGTAACCTCGGGACAGGATACTACGAGCAGTACTTC. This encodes CASSNLGTGYYEQYF.

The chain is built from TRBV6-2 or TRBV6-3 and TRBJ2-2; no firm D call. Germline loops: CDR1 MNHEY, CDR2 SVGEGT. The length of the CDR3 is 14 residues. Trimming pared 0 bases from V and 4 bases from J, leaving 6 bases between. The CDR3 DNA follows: TGTGCCAGCAGTTACTCGTCAGGCACCGGGGAGCTGTTTTTT. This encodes CASSYSSGTGELFF.

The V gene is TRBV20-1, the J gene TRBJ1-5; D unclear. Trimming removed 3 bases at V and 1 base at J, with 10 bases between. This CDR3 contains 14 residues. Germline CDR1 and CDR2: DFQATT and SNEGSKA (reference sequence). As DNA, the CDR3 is TGCAGTGCTAGGAGGACGTCCAGCAATCAGCCCCAGCATTTT. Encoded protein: CSARRTSSNQPQHF.

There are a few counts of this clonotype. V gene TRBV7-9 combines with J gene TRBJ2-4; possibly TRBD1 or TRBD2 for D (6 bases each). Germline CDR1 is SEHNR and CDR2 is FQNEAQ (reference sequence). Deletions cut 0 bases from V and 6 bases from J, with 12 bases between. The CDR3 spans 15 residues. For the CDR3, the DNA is TGTGCCAGCAGCTTAGCCGGAGGGGGTGCAAACATTCAGTACTTC. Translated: CASSLAGGGANIQYF.

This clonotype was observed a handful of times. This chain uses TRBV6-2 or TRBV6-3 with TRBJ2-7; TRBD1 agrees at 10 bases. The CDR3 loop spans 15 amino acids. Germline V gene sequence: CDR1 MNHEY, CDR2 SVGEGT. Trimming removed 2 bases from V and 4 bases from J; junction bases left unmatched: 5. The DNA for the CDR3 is TGTGCCAGCAGTTACGGACAGGGGGTTGTGTACGAGCAGTACTTC. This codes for CASSYGQGVVYEQYF.